This T cell receptor (beta chain) originates from a study of T cell changes during pregnancy in multiple sclerosis. TCRdb's copy holds only in-frame clones and misses some; the assay was immunoSEQ multiplex PCR. The sample gives some 30,000 clones, roughly 89% of which show up once; under 9% is in the top ten. This CDR3 is 15 amino acids long. Germline CDR1 and CDR2: SGHDT and YYEEEE. The J segment lost 7 bases and the V segment lost 0 bases, leaving 5 bases of the junction unmatched. The receptor comes from a female donor with multiple sclerosis, enrolled in a pregnancy study. The source was CD8+ T cells from peripheral blood mononuclear cells, collected before pregnancy. The chain links TRBV5-6 to TRBJ1-2; TRBD1 matches 11 bases. The DNA of the CDR3 is TGTGCCAGCAGCTTGGCCCGGGGACAGGGGGTTGGCTACACCTTC. Translating gives CASSLARGQGVGYTF.